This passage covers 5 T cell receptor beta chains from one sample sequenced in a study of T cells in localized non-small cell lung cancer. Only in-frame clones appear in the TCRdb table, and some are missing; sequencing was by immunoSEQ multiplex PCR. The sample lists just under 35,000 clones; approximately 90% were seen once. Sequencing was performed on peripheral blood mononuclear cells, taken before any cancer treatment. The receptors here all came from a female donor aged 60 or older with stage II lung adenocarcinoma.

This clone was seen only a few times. CDR3 residues: CASSPISYQPQHF. The DNA for the CDR3 is TGTGCCAGCAGTCCTATCAGTTATCAGCCCCAGCATTTT. The V gene is TRBV28, the J gene TRBJ1-5; D gene ambiguous. The CDR3 extends over 13 amino acids. Germline-derived CDR1 and CDR2 are MDHEN and SYDVKM. Trimming removed 5 bases from V and 5 bases from J, with 10 bases in between.

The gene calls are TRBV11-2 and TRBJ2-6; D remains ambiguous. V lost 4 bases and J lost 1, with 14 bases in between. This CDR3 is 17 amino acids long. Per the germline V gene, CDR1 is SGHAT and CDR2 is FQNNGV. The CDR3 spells CASSSFVSASGANVLTF. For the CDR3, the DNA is TGTGCCAGCAGCTCGTTCGTTTCGGCTTCTGGGGCCAACGTCCTGACTTTC.

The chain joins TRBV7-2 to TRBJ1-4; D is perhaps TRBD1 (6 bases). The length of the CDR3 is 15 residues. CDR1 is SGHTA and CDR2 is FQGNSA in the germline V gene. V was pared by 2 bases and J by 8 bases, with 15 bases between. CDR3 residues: CASSLILGGWEKLFF. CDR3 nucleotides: TGTGCCAGCAGCTTAATTCTCGGGGGCTGGGAAAAACTGTTTTTT.

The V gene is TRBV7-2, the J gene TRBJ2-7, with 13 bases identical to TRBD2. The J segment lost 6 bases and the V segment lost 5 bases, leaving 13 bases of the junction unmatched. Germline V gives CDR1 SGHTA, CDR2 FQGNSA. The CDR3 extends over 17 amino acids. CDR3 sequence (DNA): TGTGCCAGCAGCCACTCCGGGACTAGCGGGATAAGGGTCGAGCAGTACTTC. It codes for CASSHSGTSGIRVEQYF.

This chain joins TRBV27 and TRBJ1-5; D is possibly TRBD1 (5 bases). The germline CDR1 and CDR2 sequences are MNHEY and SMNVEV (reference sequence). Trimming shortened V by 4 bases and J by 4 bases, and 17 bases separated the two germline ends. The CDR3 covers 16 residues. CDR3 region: CASSSRRGGANQPQHF. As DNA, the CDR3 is TGTGCCAGCAGTTCCCGACGGGGAGGGGCGAATCAGCCCCAGCATTTT.